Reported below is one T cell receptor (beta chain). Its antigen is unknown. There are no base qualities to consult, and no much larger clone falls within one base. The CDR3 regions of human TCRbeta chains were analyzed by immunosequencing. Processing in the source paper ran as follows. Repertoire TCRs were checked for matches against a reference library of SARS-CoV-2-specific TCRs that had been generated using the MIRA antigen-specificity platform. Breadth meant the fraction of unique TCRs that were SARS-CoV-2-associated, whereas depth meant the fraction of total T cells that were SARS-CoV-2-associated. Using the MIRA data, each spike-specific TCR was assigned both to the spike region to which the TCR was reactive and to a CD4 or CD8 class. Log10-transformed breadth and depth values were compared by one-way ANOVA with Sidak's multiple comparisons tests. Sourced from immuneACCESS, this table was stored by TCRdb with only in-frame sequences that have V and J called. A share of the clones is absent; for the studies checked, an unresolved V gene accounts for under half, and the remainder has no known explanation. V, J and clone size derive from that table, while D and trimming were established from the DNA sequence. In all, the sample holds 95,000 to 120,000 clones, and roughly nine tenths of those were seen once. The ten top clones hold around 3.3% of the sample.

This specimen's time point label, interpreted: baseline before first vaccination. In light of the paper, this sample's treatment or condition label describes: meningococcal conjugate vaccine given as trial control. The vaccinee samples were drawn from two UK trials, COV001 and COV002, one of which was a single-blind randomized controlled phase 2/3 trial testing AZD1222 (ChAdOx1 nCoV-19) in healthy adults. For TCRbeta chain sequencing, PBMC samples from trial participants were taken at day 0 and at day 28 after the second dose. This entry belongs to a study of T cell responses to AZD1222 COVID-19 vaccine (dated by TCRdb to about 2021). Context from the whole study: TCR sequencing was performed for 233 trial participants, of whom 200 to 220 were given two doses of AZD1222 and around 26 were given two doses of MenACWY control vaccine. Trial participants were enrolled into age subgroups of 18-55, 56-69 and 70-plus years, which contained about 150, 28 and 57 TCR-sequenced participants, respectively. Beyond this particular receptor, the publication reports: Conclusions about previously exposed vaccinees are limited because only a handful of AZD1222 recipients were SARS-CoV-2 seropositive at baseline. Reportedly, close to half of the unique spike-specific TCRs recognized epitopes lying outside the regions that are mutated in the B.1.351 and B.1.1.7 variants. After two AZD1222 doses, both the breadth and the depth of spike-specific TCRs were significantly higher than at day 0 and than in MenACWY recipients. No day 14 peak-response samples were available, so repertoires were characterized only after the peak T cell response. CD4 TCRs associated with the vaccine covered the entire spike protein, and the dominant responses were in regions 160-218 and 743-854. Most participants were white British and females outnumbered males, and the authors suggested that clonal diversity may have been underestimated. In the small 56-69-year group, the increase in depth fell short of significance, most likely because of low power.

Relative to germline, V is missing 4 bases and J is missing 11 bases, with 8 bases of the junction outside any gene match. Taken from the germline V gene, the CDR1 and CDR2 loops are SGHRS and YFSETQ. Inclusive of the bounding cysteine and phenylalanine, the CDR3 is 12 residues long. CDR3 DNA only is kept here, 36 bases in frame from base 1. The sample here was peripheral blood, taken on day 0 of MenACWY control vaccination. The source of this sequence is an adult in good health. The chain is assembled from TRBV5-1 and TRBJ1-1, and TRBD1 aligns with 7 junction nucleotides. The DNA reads TGCGCCAGCAGCGTACAACAGGGGATGGCTTTCTTT. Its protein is CASSVQQGMAFF. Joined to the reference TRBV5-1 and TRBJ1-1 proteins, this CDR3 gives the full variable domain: KAGVTQTPRYLIKTRGQQVTLSCSPISGHRSVSWYQQTPGQGLQFLFEYFSETQRNKGNFPGRFSGRQFSNSRSEMNVSTLELGDSALYLCASSVQQGMAFFGQGTRLTVV.